Sequencing of this T cell receptor beta chain was carried out in a study of OX40 agonist ivuxolimab in advanced cancers. Study-level background: It was ivuxolimab, an agonistic anti-OX40 (CD134) antibody, that patients were treated with. A diagnosis of hepatocellular carcinoma, melanoma, renal cell or head and neck cancer was present in dose-escalation patients.

Germline-derived CDR1 and CDR2 are SQVTM and ANQGSEA. V gave up 7 bases and J gave up 11 bases, with 30 bases separating them. The CDR3 contains 16 residues. This clone was counted once. The table came from immunoSEQ multiplex PCR; TCRdb's copy has only in-frame clones and leaves some out. The repertoire has 35,000 to 45,000 clones, around four fifths of them found once; the top ten carry around 2.9%. The rearrangement links TRBV29-1 to TRBJ1-5, with D maybe TRBD1 (5 bases). The sequencing here drew on CD4+ or CD8+ T cells sorted from blood, taken in a trial of the OX40 agonist ivuxolimab. The receptor was isolated from an adult with an advanced solid tumor such as melanoma, head and neck, liver or kidney cancer. CDR3: CSGSIWQGEAKSAQHF. CDR3 nucleotide sequence: TGCAGCGGTTCAATATGGCAGGGTGAGGCCAAATCAGCCCAGCATTTT.